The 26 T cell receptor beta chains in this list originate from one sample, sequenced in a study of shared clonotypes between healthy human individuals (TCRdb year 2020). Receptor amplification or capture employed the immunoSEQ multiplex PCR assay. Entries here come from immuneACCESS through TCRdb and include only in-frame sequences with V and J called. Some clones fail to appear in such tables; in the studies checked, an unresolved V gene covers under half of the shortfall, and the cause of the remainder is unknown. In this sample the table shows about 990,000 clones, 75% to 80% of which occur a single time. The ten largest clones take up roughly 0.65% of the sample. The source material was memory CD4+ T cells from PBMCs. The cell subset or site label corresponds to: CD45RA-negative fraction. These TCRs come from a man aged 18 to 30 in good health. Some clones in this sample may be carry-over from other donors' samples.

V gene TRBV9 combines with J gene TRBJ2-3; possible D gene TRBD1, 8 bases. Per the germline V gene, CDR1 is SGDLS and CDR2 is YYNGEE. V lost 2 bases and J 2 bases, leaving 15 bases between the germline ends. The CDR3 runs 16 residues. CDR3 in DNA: TGTGCCAGCAGCGTCGGGGGGACAGGTTCCACAGATACGCAGTATTTT. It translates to CASSVGGTGSTDTQYF.

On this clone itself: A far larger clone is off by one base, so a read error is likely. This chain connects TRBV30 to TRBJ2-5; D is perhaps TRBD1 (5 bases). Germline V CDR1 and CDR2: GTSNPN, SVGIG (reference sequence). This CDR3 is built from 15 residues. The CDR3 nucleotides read TGTGCCTGGAGTGTACCCGGACACGGCCAAGAGGCCCAGTACTTC. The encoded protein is CAWSVPGHGQEAQYF.

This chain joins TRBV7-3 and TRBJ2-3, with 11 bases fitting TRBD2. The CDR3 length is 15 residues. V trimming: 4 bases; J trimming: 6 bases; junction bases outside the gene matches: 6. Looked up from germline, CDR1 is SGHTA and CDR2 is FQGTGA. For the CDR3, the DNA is TGTGCCAGCAGCTCTACTAGCGGGAGAGGGGATACGCAGTATTTT. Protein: CASSSTSGRGDTQYF. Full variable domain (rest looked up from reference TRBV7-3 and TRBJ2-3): GAGVSQTPSNKVTEKGKYVELRCDPISGHTALYWYRQSLGQGPEFLIYFQGTGAADDSGLPNDRFFAVRPEGSVSTLKIQRTERGDSAVYLCASSSTSGRGDTQYFGPGTRLTVL.

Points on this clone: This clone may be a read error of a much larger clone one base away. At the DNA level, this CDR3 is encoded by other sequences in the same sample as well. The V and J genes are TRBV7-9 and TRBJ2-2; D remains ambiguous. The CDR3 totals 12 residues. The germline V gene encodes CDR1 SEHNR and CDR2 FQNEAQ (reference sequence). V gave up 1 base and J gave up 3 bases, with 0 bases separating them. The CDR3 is CASSLDTGELFF. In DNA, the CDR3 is TGTGCCAGCAGCTTAGACACCGGGGAGCTGTTTTTT. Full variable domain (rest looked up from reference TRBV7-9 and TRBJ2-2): DTGVSQNPRHKITKRGQNVTFRCDPISEHNRLYWYRQTLGQGPEFLTYFQNEAQLEKSRLLSDRFSAERPKGSFSTLEIQRTEQGDSAMYLCASSLDTGELFFGEGSRLTVL.

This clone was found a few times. The CDR3 bases are TGTGCCAGCAGATGGGTCTCGACAGCGGACACTGAAGCTTTCTTT. This translates into CASRWVSTADTEAFF. J is TRBJ1-1 and V is TRBV5-4, with a possible D match to TRBD1 (5 bases). V was cut by 5 bases and J by 3 bases, with 17 bases left in between. The CDR3 extends over 15 amino acids. Germline-derived CDR1 and CDR2 are SGHNT and YYREEE (reference sequence).

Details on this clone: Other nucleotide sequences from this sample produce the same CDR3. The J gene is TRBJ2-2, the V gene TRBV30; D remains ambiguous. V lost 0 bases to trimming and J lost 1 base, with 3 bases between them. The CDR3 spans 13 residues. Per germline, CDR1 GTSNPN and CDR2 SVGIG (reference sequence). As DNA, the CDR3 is TGTGCCTGGAGTGTATTGAACACCGGGGAGCTGTTTTTT. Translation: CAWSVLNTGELFF.

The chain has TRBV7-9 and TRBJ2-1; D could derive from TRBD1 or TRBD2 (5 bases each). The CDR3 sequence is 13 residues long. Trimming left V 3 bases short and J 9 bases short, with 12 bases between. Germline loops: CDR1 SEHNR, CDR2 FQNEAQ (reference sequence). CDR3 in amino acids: CASSLIAGTEQFF. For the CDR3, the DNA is TGTGCCAGCAGCTTGATAGCAGGGACTGAGCAGTTCTTC.

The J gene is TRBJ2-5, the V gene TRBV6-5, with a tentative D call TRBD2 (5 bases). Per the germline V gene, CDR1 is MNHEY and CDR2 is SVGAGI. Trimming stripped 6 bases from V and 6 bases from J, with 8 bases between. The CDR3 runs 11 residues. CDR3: CASRRGQTQYF. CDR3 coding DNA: TGTGCCAGCAGGCGAGGGCAGACCCAGTACTTC.

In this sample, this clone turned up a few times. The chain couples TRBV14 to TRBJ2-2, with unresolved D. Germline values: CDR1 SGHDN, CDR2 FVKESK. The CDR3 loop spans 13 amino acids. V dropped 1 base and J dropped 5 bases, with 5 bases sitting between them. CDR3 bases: TGTGCCAGCAGCCAAGTTTATACCGGGGAGCTGTTTTTT. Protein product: CASSQVYTGELFF.

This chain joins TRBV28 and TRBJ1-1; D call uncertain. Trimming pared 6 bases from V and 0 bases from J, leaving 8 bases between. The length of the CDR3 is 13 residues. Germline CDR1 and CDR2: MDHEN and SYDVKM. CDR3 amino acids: CASRRGVNTEAFF. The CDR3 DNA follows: TGTGCCAGCAGGAGAGGAGTGAACACTGAAGCTTTCTTT.

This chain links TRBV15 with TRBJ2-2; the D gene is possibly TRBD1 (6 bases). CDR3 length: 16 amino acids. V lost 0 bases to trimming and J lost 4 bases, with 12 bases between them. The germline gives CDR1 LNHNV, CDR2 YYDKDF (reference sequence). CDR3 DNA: TGTGCCACCAGCAGAGATGGGGCAGGGGTCACCGGGGAGCTGTTTTTT. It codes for CATSRDGAGVTGELFF.

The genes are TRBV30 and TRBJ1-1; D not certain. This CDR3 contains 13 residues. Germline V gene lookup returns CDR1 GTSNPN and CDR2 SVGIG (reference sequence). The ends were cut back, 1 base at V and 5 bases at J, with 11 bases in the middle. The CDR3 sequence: CAWSAQAGTEAFF. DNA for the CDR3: TGTGCCTGGAGTGCTCAGGCGGGAACTGAAGCTTTCTTT.

The CDR3 reads CASSETGSNTEAFF. DNA for the CDR3: TGTGCCAGCAGTGAGACAGGGTCGAACACTGAAGCTTTCTTT. The chain employs TRBV2 and TRBJ1-1; TRBD1 agrees at 7 bases. CDR1 and CDR2 from the germline V gene are SNHLY and FYNNEI. The CDR3 has 14 amino acids. Trimming removed 3 bases from V and 1 base from J; junction bases left unmatched: 2.

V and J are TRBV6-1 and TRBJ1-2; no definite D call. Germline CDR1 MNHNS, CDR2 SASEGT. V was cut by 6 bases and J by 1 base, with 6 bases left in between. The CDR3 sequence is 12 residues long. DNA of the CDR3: TGTGCCAGCAGGGACGGTAACTATGGCTACACCTTC. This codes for CASRDGNYGYTF.

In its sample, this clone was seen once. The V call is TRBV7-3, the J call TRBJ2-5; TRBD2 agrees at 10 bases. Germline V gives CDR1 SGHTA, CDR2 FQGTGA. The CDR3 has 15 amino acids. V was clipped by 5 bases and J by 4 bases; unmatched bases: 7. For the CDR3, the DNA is TGTGCCAGCAGCCAGAGCGGGAGGGCCGCAGAGACCCAGTACTTC. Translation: CASSQSGRAAETQYF.

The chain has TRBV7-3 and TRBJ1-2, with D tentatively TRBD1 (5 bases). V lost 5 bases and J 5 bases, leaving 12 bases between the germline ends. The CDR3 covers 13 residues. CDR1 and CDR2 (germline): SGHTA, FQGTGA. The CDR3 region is CASSQGAGYGYTF. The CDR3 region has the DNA TGTGCCAGCAGCCAGGGCGCTGGGTATGGCTACACCTTC.

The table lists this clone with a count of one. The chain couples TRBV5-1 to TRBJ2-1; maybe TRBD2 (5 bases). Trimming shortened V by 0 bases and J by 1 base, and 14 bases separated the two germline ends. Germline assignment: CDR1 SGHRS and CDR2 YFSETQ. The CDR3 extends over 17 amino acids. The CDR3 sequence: CASSLGPGLGSYNEQFF. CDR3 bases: TGCGCCAGCAGCTTGGGTCCGGGGTTAGGATCCTACAATGAGCAGTTCTTC.

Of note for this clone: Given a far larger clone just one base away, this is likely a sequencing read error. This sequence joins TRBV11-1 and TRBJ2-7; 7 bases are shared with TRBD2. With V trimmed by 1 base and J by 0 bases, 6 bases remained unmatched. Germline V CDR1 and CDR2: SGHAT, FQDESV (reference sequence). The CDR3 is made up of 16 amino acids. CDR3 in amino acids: CASSLGVGGPSYEQYF. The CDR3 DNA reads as TGTGCCAGCAGCTTAGGGGTGGGAGGGCCCTCCTACGAGCAGTACTTC.

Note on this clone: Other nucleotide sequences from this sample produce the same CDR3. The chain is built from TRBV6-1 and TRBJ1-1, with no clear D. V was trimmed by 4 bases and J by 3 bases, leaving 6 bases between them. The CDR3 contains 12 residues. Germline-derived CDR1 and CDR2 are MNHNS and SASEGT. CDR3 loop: CASSVTDTEAFF. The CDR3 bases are TGTGCCAGCAGTGTGACGGACACTGAAGCTTTCTTT.

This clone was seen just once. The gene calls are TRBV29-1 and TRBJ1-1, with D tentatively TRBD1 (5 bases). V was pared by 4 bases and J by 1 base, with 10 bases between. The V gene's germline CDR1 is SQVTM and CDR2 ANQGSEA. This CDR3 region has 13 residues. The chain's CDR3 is CSVAKRGNTEAFF. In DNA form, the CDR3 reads TGCAGCGTTGCAAAAAGGGGGAACACTGAAGCTTTCTTT.

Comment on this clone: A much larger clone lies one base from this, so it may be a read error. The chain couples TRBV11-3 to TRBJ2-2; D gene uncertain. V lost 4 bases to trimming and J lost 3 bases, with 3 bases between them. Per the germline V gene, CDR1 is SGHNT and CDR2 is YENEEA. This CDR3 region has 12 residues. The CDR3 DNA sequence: TGTGCCAGCAGCTCGGACACCGGGGAGCTGTTTTTT. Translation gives CASSSDTGELFF.

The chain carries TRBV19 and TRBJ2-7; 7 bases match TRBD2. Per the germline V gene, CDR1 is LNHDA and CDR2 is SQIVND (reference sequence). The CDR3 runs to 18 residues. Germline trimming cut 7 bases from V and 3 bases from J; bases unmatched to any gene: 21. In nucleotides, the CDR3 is TGTGCCAGTAAAGGTACTAGCGTGAGTTCCCCAGGGCTCTACGAGCAGTACTTC. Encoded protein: CASKGTSVSSPGLYEQYF. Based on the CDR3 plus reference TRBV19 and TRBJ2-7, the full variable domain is DGGITQSPKYLFRKEGQNVTLSCEQNLNHDAMYWYRQDPGQGLRLIYYSQIVNDFQKGDIAEGYSVSREKKESFPLTVTSAQKNPTAFYLCASKGTSVSSPGLYEQYFGPGTRLTVT.

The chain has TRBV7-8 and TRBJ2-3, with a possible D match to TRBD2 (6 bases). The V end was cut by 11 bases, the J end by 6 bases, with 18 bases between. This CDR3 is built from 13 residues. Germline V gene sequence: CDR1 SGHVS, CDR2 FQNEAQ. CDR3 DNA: TGTGCCGCGGGGCGGGATCCGACGGATACGCAGTATTTT. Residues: CAAGRDPTDTQYF.

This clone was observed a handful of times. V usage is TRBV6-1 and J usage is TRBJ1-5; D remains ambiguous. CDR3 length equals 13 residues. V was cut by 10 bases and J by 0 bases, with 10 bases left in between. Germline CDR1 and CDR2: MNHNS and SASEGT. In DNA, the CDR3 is TGTGCCATCGGAACCGATAGCAATCAGCCCCAGCATTTT. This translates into CAIGTDSNQPQHF.

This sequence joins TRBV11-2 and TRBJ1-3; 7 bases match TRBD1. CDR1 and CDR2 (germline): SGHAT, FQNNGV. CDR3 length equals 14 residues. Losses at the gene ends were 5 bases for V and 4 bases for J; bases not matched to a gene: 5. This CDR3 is CASSPGGGGNTIYF. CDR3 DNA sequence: TGTGCCAGCAGCCCAGGGGGAGGAGGAAACACCATATATTTT.

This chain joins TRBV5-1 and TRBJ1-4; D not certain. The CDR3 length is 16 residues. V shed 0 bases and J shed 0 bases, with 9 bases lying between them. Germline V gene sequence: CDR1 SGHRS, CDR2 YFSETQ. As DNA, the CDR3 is TGCGCCAGCAGCTTGGCCGGAGTTGCAACTAATGAAAAACTGTTTTTT. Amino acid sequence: CASSLAGVATNEKLFF.